The 2 T cell receptor beta chains presented below share a single source sample, sequenced in a study of prognosis after radiotherapy for stage I lung cancer. Using two-round multiplex PCR, the authors amplified TCR beta CDR3 from genomic DNA. Amplification during the initial PCR round employed primers specific to each TRBV and TRBJ gene. MiXCR was run by TCRdb on the multiplex PCR reads, yielding one entry per CDR3 protein. In the table there are 15,000 to 20,000 distinct CDR3 sequences, 26% of which are singletons. The sequenced sample was PBMCs, obtained before or after stereotactic body radiation therapy (not recorded which). These receptors were obtained from a donor at least 50 years old with non-small cell lung cancer.

In its sample, this clonotype was seen many times. The V gene is TRBV20-1, the J gene TRBJ2-4; 7 bases agree with TRBD1. V was pared by 6 bases and J by 8 bases, with 4 bases of the junction left unmatched. CDR1 is DFQATT, CDR2 SNEGSKA, per germline (reference sequence). This CDR3 is 11 amino acids long. The chain's CDR3 is CSAYGQDIQYF. In nucleotides, the CDR3 is TGCAGTGCCTACGGACAGGACATTCAGTACTTC.

Here the CDR3 reads CASSSDRDFTDTQYF. The CDR3 DNA follows: TGTGCCAGCAGTTCCGACAGGGATTTCACAGATACGCAGTATTTT. The chain has TRBV28 and TRBJ2-3; 7 nucleotides line up with TRBD1. There are 15 residues in the CDR3. Trimming at V came to 4 bases and at J to 2 bases, leaving 6 bases not matched to a gene. Per germline, CDR1 MDHEN and CDR2 SYDVKM.